Following are 27 T cell receptor beta chains from one sample sequenced in a study of blood T cell repertoires in COVID-19. Libraries were prepared by immunoSEQ multiplex PCR; TCRdb keeps only in-frame clonotypes and omits some of them. Here the sample spans about 56,000 clones, approximately 92% being singletons. Sequencing was carried out using peripheral blood. Receptors were obtained from an older woman with COVID-19, enrolled during active disease.

The chain employs TRBV6-5 and TRBJ2-3; D uncertain. The CDR3 extends over 14 amino acids. Trimming shortened V by 0 bases and J by 2 bases, and 6 bases separated the two germline ends. The germline gives CDR1 MNHEY, CDR2 SVGAGI. CDR3 DNA: TGTGCCAGCAGTTACTCCGGGTCCACAGATACGCAGTATTTT. The encoded protein is CASSYSGSTDTQYF.

The rearrangement uses TRBV7-8 and TRBJ2-2; 8 nucleotides align to TRBD2. CDR1 SGHVS and CDR2 FQNEAQ come from the germline V gene. The junction had 13 bases not matched to a gene; V was cut back by 1 base and J by 9 bases. The CDR3 spans 17 residues. CDR3 loop: CASSLGPTGGVLWELFF. CDR3 nucleotides: TGTGCCAGCAGCTTAGGCCCCACGGGGGGGGTCCTCTGGGAGCTGTTTTTT.

V is TRBV30 and J is TRBJ1-1; D might be TRBD1 (6 bases). This CDR3 is 16 amino acids long. Germline V CDR1 and CDR2: GTSNPN, SVGIG (reference sequence). Deletions cut 0 bases from V and 5 bases from J, with 19 bases between. CDR3 sequence reads: CAWSVQGGEGWTEAFF. In nucleotides, the CDR3 is TGTGCCTGGAGTGTACAGGGTGGTGAAGGGTGGACTGAAGCTTTCTTT.

This clone was observed a single time. The chain joins TRBV3-1 (or the pseudogene TRBV3-2) to TRBJ1-2; D is possibly TRBD1 (6 bases). The CDR3 is 14 residues long. Germline assignment: CDR1 LGHDT and CDR2 YNNKEL (reference sequence). The germline V and J ends were trimmed by 5 bases and 2 bases, with 12 bases remaining between them. CDR3 amino acids: CASSNSGTNYGYTF. The CDR3 DNA follows: TGTGCCAGCAGCAACTCCGGGACAAACTATGGCTACACCTTC.

The J gene is TRBJ2-3, the V gene TRBV3-1 (or the pseudogene TRBV3-2); TRBD1 aligns across 9 bases. Germline CDR1 and CDR2: LGHDT and YNNKEL (reference sequence). Trimming took 6 bases from V and 4 from J; bases not matched to a gene: 11. The CDR3 runs 16 residues. The CDR3 coding sequence is TGTGCCAGCAGTCACCACCGGGACAGGGCTGCAGATACGCAGTATTTT. This codes for CASSHHRDRAADTQYF.

The rearrangement joins TRBV7-2 to TRBJ2-5; D is unresolved. Trimming left V 0 bases short and J 5 bases short, with 7 bases between. This CDR3 spans 13 amino acids. The germline gives CDR1 SGHTA, CDR2 FQGNSA. The CDR3 region has the DNA TGTGCCAGCAGCTTAGCCGGGTATGAGACCCAGTACTTC. This translates into CASSLAGYETQYF. The whole variable domain, filled in from reference TRBV7-2 and TRBJ2-5, reads GAGVSQSPSNKVTEKGKDVELRCDPISGHTALYWYRQSLGQGLEFLIYFQGNSAPDKSGLPSDRFSAERTGGSVSTLTIQRTQQEDSAVYLCASSLAGYETQYFGPGTRLLVL.

The CDR3 sequence: CASSMGKGVVQPQHF. The CDR3 DNA is TGTGCCAGTAGTATGGGGAAGGGGGTAGTTCAGCCCCAGCATTTT. V usage is TRBV19 and J usage is TRBJ1-5; perhaps TRBD1 as D (6 bases). Germline V CDR1 and CDR2: LNHDA, SQIVND (reference sequence). This CDR3 is 15 amino acids long. Trimming stripped 3 bases from V and 6 bases from J, with 15 bases between.

The chain recombines TRBV2 with TRBJ2-2; unclear D gene. CDR3 length equals 13 residues. In germline, CDR1 is SNHLY, CDR2 FYNNEI. Trimming left V 4 bases short and J 7 bases short, with 10 bases between. CDR3 coding DNA: TGTGCCAGCAGTGTTGTTGCCGGCGGGGAGCTGTTTTTT. Translated, it gives CASSVVAGGELFF.

The chain recombines TRBV7-2 with TRBJ2-2, with 10 bases that match TRBD2. The germline V gene has CDR1 SGHTA and CDR2 FQGNSA. The V and J ends lost 3 bases and 0 bases, in that order; junction bases with no gene match: 7. The CDR3 loop spans 18 amino acids. The CDR3: CASSFRLAGYSNTGELFF. As DNA, the CDR3 is TGTGCCAGCAGCTTCCGACTAGCGGGTTACTCGAACACCGGGGAGCTGTTTTTT.

This chain uses TRBV5-5 with TRBJ2-3; tentatively, D is TRBD1 (6 bases). CDR1 is SGHKS, CDR2 YYEKEE, per germline (reference sequence). The CDR3 loop spans 14 amino acids. Deletions cut 4 bases from V and 2 bases from J, with 11 bases between. DNA of the CDR3: TGTGCCAGCAGCCTCTGGACAGTCACAGATACGCAGTATTTT. It codes for CASSLWTVTDTQYF.

The chain has TRBV4-3 and TRBJ2-7; weak D call: TRBD2 (5 bases). The CDR3 consists of 14 residues. Per germline, CDR1 LGHNA and CDR2 YSLEER. Between the trimmed V and J ends, which lost 1 base and 3 bases, there was a span of 10 bases. The DNA of the CDR3 is TGCGCCAGCAGCCAAGGCGACGGGGACTACGAGCAGTACTTC. It translates to CASSQGDGDYEQYF.

The chain uses TRBV5-1 and TRBJ2-2; TRBD2 is a possible D gene (6 bases). CDR1 is SGHRS, CDR2 YFSETQ, per germline. This CDR3 has 17 residues. V lost 1 base, J lost 6 bases, and 19 bases lay in between. CDR3 region: CASSLSGSIQLAGELFF. CDR3 nucleotides: TGCGCCAGCAGCTTGTCCGGGAGCATTCAACTGGCCGGGGAGCTGTTTTTT.

The rearrangement uses TRBV4-3 and TRBJ1-5, with no clear D. This CDR3 spans 14 amino acids. From germline, CDR1 is LGHNA and CDR2 YSLEER. Between the trimmed V and J ends, which lost 1 base and 0 bases, there was a span of 4 bases. CDR3 region: CASSQVISNQPQHF. CDR3 DNA sequence: TGCGCCAGCAGCCAAGTAATTAGCAATCAGCCCCAGCATTTT.

This clone was recorded a few times. This rearrangement joins TRBV6-5 to TRBJ1-1, with a tentative D call TRBD1 (5 bases). V was shortened by 1 base and J by 3 bases, with 6 bases between the two germline ends. This CDR3 contains 13 residues. Germline lookup yields CDR1 MNHEY and CDR2 SVGAGI. CDR3 protein: CASSYFRDTEAFF. CDR3 DNA sequence: TGTGCCAGCAGTTACTTCAGGGACACTGAAGCTTTCTTT.

V and J are TRBV6-2 or TRBV6-3 and TRBJ2-2, with 14 positions matching TRBD2. This CDR3 contains 17 residues. Germline loops: CDR1 MNHEY, CDR2 SVGEGT. Trimming at V came to 2 bases and at J to 7 bases, leaving 6 bases not matched to a gene. The CDR3 sequence: CASSYGLAGGPYGELFF. As DNA, the CDR3 is TGTGCCAGCAGTTACGGACTAGCGGGAGGCCCCTACGGGGAGCTGTTTTTT.

The V call is TRBV7-9, the J call TRBJ2-7, with D perhaps TRBD1 (5 bases). From germline, CDR1 is SEHNR and CDR2 FQNEAQ (reference sequence). This CDR3 comprises 14 residues. Deletions cut 0 bases from V and 5 bases from J, with 11 bases between. The CDR3 sequence: CASSLAGALDEQYF. The CDR3 DNA sequence: TGTGCCAGCAGCTTAGCTGGGGCGCTGGACGAGCAGTACTTC.

The chain employs TRBV5-6 and TRBJ1-1, with D possibly matching TRBD1 (6 bases). Trimming shortened V by 4 bases and J by 5 bases, and 15 bases separated the two germline ends. CDR1 is SGHDT, CDR2 YYEEEE, per germline. The CDR3 loop spans 14 amino acids. CDR3 protein: CASSLGGGGTEAFF. As DNA, the CDR3 is TGTGCCAGCAGCCTGGGGGGAGGGGGAACTGAAGCTTTCTTT. The full variable domain, its missing parts supplied by reference TRBV5-6 and TRBJ1-1, is DAGVTQSPTHLIKTRGQQVTLRCSPKSGHDTVSWYQQALGQGPQFIFQYYEEEERQRGNFPDRFSGHQFPNYSSELNVNALLLGDSALYLCASSLGGGGTEAFFGQGTRLTVV.

The chain joins TRBV9 to TRBJ2-3; the match to TRBD2 covers 10 bases. Trimming removed 3 bases from V and 4 bases from J; junction bases left unmatched: 8. Germline V lookup: CDR1 SGDLS, CDR2 YYNGEE. This CDR3 is 16 amino acids long. The CDR3 nucleotides read TGTGCCAGCAGCGCCCTATCCGGGACTAGCGCAGATACGCAGTATTTT. It yields the protein CASSALSGTSADTQYF.

This clone showed up just a few times. The J gene is TRBJ1-4, the V gene TRBV11-3, with 7 bases lining up with TRBD1. Germline V gene lookup returns CDR1 SGHNT and CDR2 YENEEA. After removal of 5 bases from V and 5 bases from J, the junction contained 8 bases not matched to a gene. The CDR3 is made up of 15 amino acids. This chain's CDR3 is CASSTRQGQNEKLFF. In nucleotides, the CDR3 is TGTGCCAGCAGCACCCGACAGGGTCAAAATGAAAAACTGTTTTTT.

V usage is TRBV11-3 and J usage is TRBJ2-1, with 8 bases identical to TRBD2. Trimming took 8 bases from V and 4 from J; bases not matched to a gene: 16. The germline V gene has CDR1 SGHNT and CDR2 YENEEA. The CDR3 has 17 residues. The CDR3 DNA follows: TGTGCCAGCCGGCGGTTGGCGGGGGGCCAAAGGTACAATGAGCAGTTCTTC. As protein: CASRRLAGGQRYNEQFF.

This rearrangement joins TRBV9 to TRBJ2-3; maybe TRBD1 (6 bases). There are 16 residues in the CDR3. Trimming removed 2 bases from V and 2 bases from J, with 15 bases in between. Germline V lookup: CDR1 SGDLS, CDR2 YYNGEE. Here the CDR3 DNA reads TGTGCCAGCAGCGTCTCCACAGGGTACCCCACAGATACGCAGTATTTT. Its protein is CASSVSTGYPTDTQYF.

The chain couples TRBV11-2 to TRBJ2-3, with 9 bases that match TRBD1. V shed 5 bases, J shed 3 bases, and the junction held 6 bases outside the gene matches. The CDR3 runs to 15 residues. Germline CDR1 and CDR2: SGHAT and FQNNGV. CDR3 in amino acids: CASSVDRGETDTQYF. The DNA for the CDR3 is TGTGCCAGCAGCGTGGACAGGGGCGAGACAGATACGCAGTATTTT.

V gene TRBV7-2 combines with J gene TRBJ1-4; 8 bases are a match to TRBD1. The germline gives CDR1 SGHTA, CDR2 FQGNSA. After removal of 1 base from V and 5 bases from J, the junction contained 3 bases not matched to a gene. The CDR3 loop spans 15 amino acids. The chain's CDR3 is CASSLGTGGNEKLFF. In nucleotides, the CDR3 is TGTGCCAGCAGCTTAGGAACAGGGGGGAATGAAAAACTGTTTTTT.

This chain uses TRBV10-3 with TRBJ1-1; TRBD1 might be the D (5 bases). This CDR3 is built from 15 residues. The V gene lost 2 bases and the J gene lost 8 bases, with 18 bases spanning the gap. CDR1 and CDR2 (germline): ENHRY, SYGVKD. CDR3 sequence reads: CAISEIDRQTAEAFF. The CDR3 region has the DNA TGTGCCATCAGTGAGATAGACAGACAAACCGCGGAAGCTTTCTTT.

The chain has TRBV15 and TRBJ1-4; D is unclear. There are 16 residues in the CDR3. Germline loops: CDR1 LNHNV, CDR2 YYDKDF (reference sequence). The V end lost 0 bases, the J end lost 2 bases, and 10 bases lay between the germline ends. CDR3 residues: CATSRDGGNTNEKLFF. Written as DNA, the CDR3 is TGTGCCACCAGCAGAGATGGCGGGAACACTAATGAAAAACTGTTTTTT.

This sequence joins TRBV29-1 and TRBJ1-3; no definite D call. The CDR3 runs 16 residues. CDR1 and CDR2 from the germline V gene are SQVTM and ANQGSEA. V dropped 4 bases and J dropped 0 bases, with 16 bases sitting between them. This chain's CDR3 is CSVGGGQENSGNTIYF. The CDR3 DNA reads TGCAGCGTTGGCGGAGGGCAGGAGAACTCTGGAAACACCATATATTTT.

V gene TRBV15 combines with J gene TRBJ2-3, with D possibly TRBD2 on 6 matching bases. CDR3 length equals 13 residues. Germline V gives CDR1 LNHNV, CDR2 YYDKDF (reference sequence). V lost 6 bases, J lost 2 bases, and 9 bases lay in between. This CDR3 is CATRGTPTDTQYF. CDR3 coding DNA: TGTGCCACCAGGGGGACTCCCACAGATACGCAGTATTTT.